Listed below are T cell receptor beta chains from one sample, sequenced in a study of cytomegalovirus exposure and HLA in healthy donors. Clones were read by immunoSEQ multiplex PCR, and TCRdb kept only the in-frame ones, dropping some. Among tens of thousands of clones listed, about 72% were seen once. The sample consisted of PBMCs. Receptors were obtained from a man in his forties or fifties in good health and CMV-seropositive. Both conserved end residues are part of each CDR3. The D gene is left open where the match is weak. A clone size is listed for some rows: how often the clone was seen (once, few, many), or a class if it is expanded.

v_call	d_call	j_call	clone_size	cdr3_aa	cdr3_nt
TRBV12-2	.	TRBJ2-7	once	CASRLVAGSPYEQYF	TGTGCAAGTCGCTTAGTTGCCGGGAGCCCCTACGAGCAGTACTTC
TRBV28	.	TRBJ2-3	.	CAPSPRDTQYF	TGTGCCCCGTCCCCCAGGGATACGCAGTATTTT
TRBV28	.	TRBJ2-2	.	CASSRGTGELFF	TGTGCCAGCTCCAGGGGCACCGGGGAGCTGTTTTTT
TRBV4-3	.	TRBJ1-1	once	CASSQDNQHMNTEAFF	TGCGCCAGCAGCCAAGATAATCAACACATGAACACTGAAGCTTTCTTT
TRBV28	.	TRBJ2-1	.	CASSSLYNEQFF	TGTGCCAGCAGTTCCCTTTACAATGAGCAGTTCTTC
TRBV9	.	TRBJ2-5	.	CASSPWGGAETQYF	TGTGCCAGCAGCCCGTGGGGGGGGGCGGAGACCCAGTACTTC
TRBV18	TRBD1	TRBJ1-4	.	CARTGTEGEKLFF	TGTGCCAGAACCGGGACAGAGGGGGAAAAACTGTTTTTT
TRBV18	TRBD1	TRBJ1-1	.	CASSPFKEDRVTEAFF	TGTGCCAGCTCACCATTTAAAGAAGACAGGGTGACTGAAGCTTTCTTT
TRBV28	.	TRBJ2-2	.	CASSFRAELTGELFF	TGTGCCAGCAGTTTTAGAGCGGAGCTCACCGGGGAGCTGTTTTTT
TRBV5-1	.	TRBJ2-5	.	CASSGGTSGETQYF	TGCGCCAGCAGCGGCGGAACCTCCGGGGAGACCCAGTACTTC
TRBV4-2	.	TRBJ1-2	.	CASSPPLIPLYGYTF	TGTGCCAGCAGCCCTCCCCTTATCCCCCTCTATGGCTACACCTTC
TRBV5-1	.	TRBJ1-1	.	CASSSTGWTEAFF	TGCGCCAGCAGCTCTACAGGGTGGACTGAAGCTTTCTTT
TRBV11-3	TRBD2	TRBJ2-7	.	CASSRSGRSYEQYF	TGTGCCAGCAGCCGTAGCGGGCGTTCCTACGAGCAGTACTTC
TRBV4-2	TRBD2	TRBJ2-3	once	CASSQEVAGGPTDTQYF	TGTGCCAGCAGCCAAGAGGTGGCGGGGGGCCCCACAGATACGCAGTATTTT